Below are 21 T cell receptor beta chains sequenced from a single sample in a study of T cell repertoires in cytomegalovirus infection. Their recognized antigens are unknown. Each CDR3 protein is one row after TCRdb ran MiXCR on the reads. The top ten clones hold 40% to 50% of a sample with approximately 470,000 distinct CDR3 sequences, roughly 43% of them seen once. Sequences were derived from cultured PBMCs, sampled from culture after CMV antigen stimulation. The receptors were gathered from a human donor in good health (CMV status not recorded). Some clones in this sample may be carry-over from other donors' samples.

The rearrangement uses TRBV20-1 and TRBJ2-7, with D perhaps matching TRBD2 (5 bases). Germline CDR1 and CDR2: DFQATT and SNEGSKA (reference sequence). The CDR3 covers 15 residues. V lost 0 bases, J lost 5 bases, and 17 bases lay in between. For the CDR3, the DNA is TGCAGTGCTAGAGATTTTGGGAGCGCGAGGAACGAGCAGTACTTC. This sequence encodes CSARDFGSARNEQYF.

This chain links TRBV2 with TRBJ1-1; D gene unclear. Germline V CDR1 and CDR2: SNHLY, FYNNEI. The CDR3 runs 13 residues. The V end lost 7 bases, the J end lost 0 bases, and 9 bases lay between the germline ends. The CDR3 is CASNPLMNTEAFF. For the CDR3, the DNA is TGTGCCAGCAACCCCTTAATGAACACTGAAGCTTTCTTT.

The CDR3, as DNA: TGTGCCAGCAGCTTCTCCAGCGGGAGTGAGGGGGTGGAGACCCAGTACTTC. Its translation: CASSFSSGSEGVETQYF. The chain combines TRBV7-2 with TRBJ2-5; 8 bases map to TRBD2. Trimming cost V 3 bases and J 5 bases; bases outside gene matches: 14. The length of the CDR3 is 17 residues. The germline CDR1 and CDR2 sequences are SGHTA and FQGNSA. The entire variable domain, with the rest obtained from reference TRBV7-2 and TRBJ2-5, is as follows: GAGVSQSPSNKVTEKGKDVELRCDPISGHTALYWYRQSLGQGLEFLIYFQGNSAPDKSGLPSDRFSAERTGGSVSTLTIQRTQQEDSAVYLCASSFSSGSEGVETQYFGPGTRLLVL.

The chain joins TRBV25-1 to TRBJ1-3; tentatively, D is TRBD1 (6 bases). CDR3 length: 14 amino acids. Trimming removed 7 bases at V and 0 bases at J, with 10 bases between. Germline V gives CDR1 MGHDK, CDR2 SYGVNS. DNA for the CDR3: TGTGCCAGCACCCAGGGGACCTCTGGAAACACCATATATTTT. It yields the protein CASTQGTSGNTIYF.

Ten or more counts support this clonotype. J is TRBJ2-1 and V is TRBV7-2; tentatively, D is TRBD2 (6 bases). The V gene lost 6 bases and the J gene lost 3 bases, with 12 bases spanning the gap. The CDR3 extends over 14 amino acids. CDR1 is SGHTA and CDR2 is FQGNSA in the germline V gene. Here the CDR3 reads CASRWDLHYNEQFF. The CDR3 nucleotides are TGTGCCAGCAGATGGGACTTACACTACAATGAGCAGTTCTTC.

The chain employs TRBV7-9 and TRBJ1-1; perhaps TRBD1 as D (6 bases). Germline V gives CDR1 SEHNR, CDR2 FQNEAQ (reference sequence). This CDR3 has 14 amino acids. V shed 5 bases and J shed 1 base, with 11 bases lying between them. The CDR3 reads CASSPTTGNTEAFF. The CDR3 nucleotides are TGTGCCAGCAGCCCTACGACAGGGAACACTGAAGCTTTCTTT.

This clonotype has only a few counts. This chain uses TRBV7-2 with TRBJ1-4, with D unresolved. The CDR3 consists of 12 residues. V was cut by 3 bases and J by 5 bases, with 4 bases left in between. Germline values: CDR1 SGHTA, CDR2 FQGNSA. The CDR3 DNA reads TGTGCCAGCAGCTTGGCCAATGAAAAACTGTTTTTT. Translation: CASSLANEKLFF.

V usage is TRBV7-2 and J usage is TRBJ2-1; D is unclear. The V and J ends lost 4 bases and 9 bases respectively, with 13 bases between them. The CDR3 contains 13 residues. Germline V CDR1 and CDR2: SGHTA, FQGNSA. CDR3 region: CASSSDSRVEQFF. The CDR3 nucleotides are TGTGCCAGCAGCTCCGACTCTAGGGTTGAGCAGTTCTTC.

This clonotype was detected only a few times. The chain is built from TRBV2 and TRBJ2-2; 9 bases map to TRBD2. V lost 1 base and J lost 0; bases outside the gene matches: 6. The V gene's germline CDR1 is SNHLY and CDR2 FYNNEI. This CDR3 comprises 18 residues. The CDR3 loop is CASSEVGSGRSNTGELFF. The CDR3 DNA reads TGTGCCAGCAGTGAAGTGGGGAGCGGGAGGTCGAACACCGGGGAGCTGTTTTTT.

The table lists this clonotype with a few counts. The chain uses TRBV28 and TRBJ2-4; the D is unclear. The CDR3 length is 14 residues. From germline, CDR1 is MDHEN and CDR2 SYDVKM. Deletions cut 5 bases from V and 7 bases from J, with 15 bases between. The CDR3 coding sequence is TGTGCCAGCAGTCGCCAGGACCAGAGGAACATTCAGTACTTC. This translates into CASSRQDQRNIQYF.

The chain links TRBV20-1 to TRBJ1-5, with D possibly TRBD1 on 6 matching bases. Germline-derived CDR1 and CDR2 are DFQATT and SNEGSKA (reference sequence). This CDR3 is built from 14 residues. Trimming stripped 6 bases from V and 1 base from J, with 13 bases between. The CDR3 region is CSARRGGSNQPQHF. The CDR3 DNA is TGCAGTGCCCGAAGGGGGGGAAGCAATCAGCCCCAGCATTTT.

The sample holds a few counts of this clonotype. V is TRBV19 and J is TRBJ1-2; perhaps TRBD1 as D (5 bases). V shed 7 bases and J shed 5 bases, with 17 bases lying between them. This CDR3 has 14 residues. From germline, CDR1 is LNHDA and CDR2 SQIVND (reference sequence). The CDR3 nucleotides are TGTGCCAGTATTATGGGAGTAGACAGTTATGGCTACACCTTC. Translated: CASIMGVDSYGYTF.

To note about this clonotype: The germline gene is not matched at one end of the junction; a read error may be the cause. The chain joins TRBV5-3 to TRBJ1-2; 8 nucleotides agree with TRBD1. TRBV5-3 is classed as an ORF, of uncertain function. The CDR3 covers 15 residues. CDR3 protein: CASSSGQGANYGYTF. The DNA for the CDR3 is TGTGCCAGCAGCTCAGGACAGGGAGCGAACTATGGCTACACCTTC.

The V gene is TRBV6-6, the J gene TRBJ1-2; 8 bases fit TRBD1. The CDR3 runs to 13 residues. The germline V gene has CDR1 MNHNY and CDR2 SVGAGI (reference sequence). After removal of 4 bases from V and 8 bases from J, the junction contained 6 bases not matched to a gene. This CDR3 reads CASSSADRAGYTF. CDR3 in DNA: TGTGCCAGCAGTTCCGCGGACAGGGCCGGCTACACCTTC.

This rearrangement joins TRBV20-1 to TRBJ2-2, with D maybe TRBD1 (6 bases). Germline V gene data show CDR1 as DFQATT and CDR2 as SNEGSKA (reference sequence). With 6 bases removed from V and 0 bases from J, the gap between germline ends came to 11 bases. The CDR3 is made up of 14 amino acids. The CDR3 DNA follows: TGCAGTGCCTACGACAGGTCGAACACCGGGGAGCTGTTTTTT. It encodes CSAYDRSNTGELFF.

The CDR3 protein is CASSLTGTGISYEQYF. For the CDR3, the DNA is TGTGCCAGCAGCTTAACGGGGACAGGCATCTCCTACGAGCAGTACTTC. This rearrangement joins TRBV5-4 to TRBJ2-7; 8 bases agree with TRBD1. The CDR3 has 16 residues. J lost 0 bases, V lost 2 bases, and 7 bases had no gene match. In germline, CDR1 is SGHNT, CDR2 YYREEE (reference sequence).

The chain employs TRBV6-1 and TRBJ1-5, with D maybe TRBD1 (5 bases). Looked up from germline, CDR1 is MNHNS and CDR2 is SASEGT. The CDR3 extends over 15 amino acids. V lost 6 bases and J lost 0, with 12 bases in between. DNA of the CDR3: TGTGCCAGCAGGGTGGGGGGGGGTAGCAATCAGCCCCAGCATTTT. It specifies CASRVGGGSNQPQHF.

In its sample, this clonotype was seen a few times. This chain uses TRBV4-1 with TRBJ1-5; D remains ambiguous. There are 15 residues in the CDR3. V was trimmed by 2 bases and J by 4 bases, leaving 12 bases between them. Germline loops: CDR1 MGHRA, CDR2 YSYEKL. This chain's CDR3 is CASSQLPGENQPQHF. CDR3 nucleotide sequence: TGCGCCAGCAGCCAACTTCCTGGGGAGAATCAGCCCCAGCATTTT.

This clonotype has just a few counts. The chain links TRBV19 to TRBJ2-5, with TRBD2 matching over 7 bases. V lost 4 bases, J lost 1 base, and 18 bases stayed unmatched. This CDR3 is built from 19 residues. Germline V gene data show CDR1 as LNHDA and CDR2 as SQIVND (reference sequence). The CDR3 spells CASSNSLADLWDVQETQYF. CDR3 bases: TGTGCCAGTAGTAATTCCCTAGCGGACCTTTGGGACGTCCAAGAGACCCAGTACTTC.

This clonotype has ten or more counts. The J gene is TRBJ1-5, the V gene TRBV7-2; D ambiguous. The germline V gene has CDR1 SGHTA and CDR2 FQGNSA. The CDR3 sequence is 12 residues long. With 3 bases removed from V and 5 bases from J, the gap between germline ends came to 5 bases. CDR3 DNA sequence: TGTGCCAGCAGCTTCTTGCATCAGCCCCAGCATTTT. Residues: CASSFLHQPQHF.

The rearrangement uses TRBV7-2 and TRBJ2-1; possible D gene TRBD1, 5 bases. The CDR3 is 14 amino acids. Germline CDR1 is SGHTA and CDR2 is FQGNSA. Trimming took off 2 bases at V and 7 bases at J, with 12 bases between the two ends. The CDR3 loop reads CASSLRQFLNEQFF. The CDR3 nucleotides are TGTGCCAGCAGCTTACGACAGTTTTTGAATGAGCAGTTCTTC.